The present T cell receptor (beta chain) was sequenced within a study of Graves' ophthalmopathy and Graves' hyperthyroidism. The CDR3 spans 15 residues. Trimming stripped 5 bases from V and 5 bases from J, with 18 bases between. Whole-study results and caveats: Classification of ophthalmopathy versus stable hyperthyroidism by a 13-signature model yielded approximately 90% sensitivity and 65% to 83% specificity.

Hyperthyroidism patients had new diagnoses, durations under 2 months, and ages of 18 to 65. Other autoimmune diseases, uncontrolled infections, pregnancy or lactation ruled patients out of participation. This clonotype was counted at least ten times. Its antigen is not known. Amplification from RNA transcripts yielded the TCR beta CDR3 regions. First-round RT-PCR with HTBI primers preceded a second-round multiplex PCR. TCRdb reanalysed the multiplex PCR reads using MiXCR and keeps one entry per CDR3 protein. The sample has 500,000 to 700,000 distinct CDR3 sequences; 20% to 25% are singletons. The specimen sequenced was peripheral blood. The receptor comes from a young woman with stable Graves' hyperthyroidism. Some clones in this sample may be carry-over from other donors' samples. This sequence joins TRBV12-3 or TRBV12-4 and TRBJ1-2; possibly TRBD1 for D (6 bases). Written as DNA, the CDR3 is TGTGCCAGCAGTCTTAGCCGGGACACGTTGTATGGCTACACCTTC. This sequence encodes CASSLSRDTLYGYTF.